The 19 T cell receptor beta chains listed next were all sequenced from one sample in a study of T cell responses to AZD1222 COVID-19 vaccine. Some clones are missing from TCRdb's copy, which holds only in-frame ones; the method was immunoSEQ multiplex PCR. The sample comprises roughly 140,000 clones, roughly 90% of which are singletons, and about 1.5% rests with the top ten. The source material was peripheral blood, sampled 28 days after the second AZD1222 dose. These receptors originate from an adult who received the AZD1222 COVID-19 vaccine.

V and J are TRBV7-2 and TRBJ2-1; D remains unclear. Trimming removed 1 base from V and 5 bases from J, with 12 bases in between. Germline assignment: CDR1 SGHTA and CDR2 FQGNSA. The CDR3 extends over 15 amino acids. In DNA, the CDR3 is TGTGCCAGCAGCTTAGTGGCTAGTCGAAACAATGAGCAGTTCTTC. Residues: CASSLVASRNNEQFF.

The chain joins TRBV15 to TRBJ1-2, with TRBD1 as a possible D gene (5 bases). Germline assignment: CDR1 LNHNV and CDR2 YYDKDF (reference sequence). Trimming took off 5 bases at V and 8 bases at J, with 27 bases between the two ends. This CDR3 has 17 amino acids. Here the CDR3 reads CATSGDLRGPKGKGYTF. CDR3 nucleotide sequence: TGTGCCACCAGCGGGGATTTAAGGGGACCGAAGGGAAAGGGCTACACCTTC.

This sequence joins TRBV11-2 and TRBJ2-1, with 10 bases that match TRBD2. The CDR3 is 16 residues long. With V trimmed by 0 bases and J by 7 bases, 6 bases remained unmatched. Germline CDR1 SGHAT, CDR2 FQNNGV. The DNA of the CDR3 is TGTGCCAGCAGCTTAGATAGAGCGGGGGGGCCAAATGAGCAGTTCTTC. It encodes CASSLDRAGGPNEQFF.

This chain uses TRBV7-6 with TRBJ2-1, with 10 bases matching TRBD1. Germline V gene sequence: CDR1 SGHVS, CDR2 FNYEAQ. The CDR3 has 15 residues. The junction had 5 bases not matched to a gene; V was cut back by 4 bases and J by 5 bases. CDR3 region: CASSSRQGANNEQFF. In nucleotides, the CDR3 is TGTGCCAGCAGCTCACGACAGGGGGCAAACAATGAGCAGTTCTTC.

This clone appeared a few times. V usage is TRBV28 and J usage is TRBJ1-6; no clear D. This CDR3 spans 16 amino acids. Trimming pared 6 bases from V and 0 bases from J, leaving 12 bases between. Germline V lookup: CDR1 MDHEN, CDR2 SYDVKM. The chain's CDR3 is CASRFAVSSYNSPLHF. The CDR3 nucleotides are TGTGCCAGCAGATTCGCGGTGAGCTCCTATAATTCACCCCTCCACTTT.

The chain employs TRBV11-2 and TRBJ1-2; 9 bases align to TRBD1. This CDR3 has 14 amino acids. The V gene end was trimmed by 4 bases and the J gene end by 7 bases; junction bases not matched to a gene: 7. CDR1 is SGHAT, CDR2 FQNNGV, per germline. CDR3 protein: CASSSNDRGGGYTF. The DNA of the CDR3 is TGTGCCAGCAGCTCCAACGACAGGGGGGGTGGCTACACCTTC.

The chain recombines TRBV19 with TRBJ1-2; possibly TRBD1 for D (6 bases). The V end was cut by 7 bases, the J end by 4 bases, with 19 bases between. The germline CDR1 and CDR2 sequences are LNHDA and SQIVND (reference sequence). The CDR3 totals 15 residues. The CDR3 here is CASTQKGGPSYGYTF. The CDR3 DNA reads as TGTGCCAGTACCCAGAAGGGGGGGCCGAGCTATGGCTACACCTTC.

This chain uses TRBV28 with TRBJ2-2; D is ambiguous. Germline V gene lookup returns CDR1 MDHEN and CDR2 SYDVKM. There are 15 residues in the CDR3. Trimming took off 6 bases at V and 2 bases at J, with 13 bases between the two ends. CDR3 region: CASSLTVANTGELFF. DNA of the CDR3: TGTGCCAGCAGCCTCACCGTAGCAAACACCGGGGAGCTGTTTTTT.

The V and J genes are TRBV27 and TRBJ2-4; 7 bases agree with TRBD2. There are 14 residues in the CDR3. Germline CDR1 reads MNHEY; CDR2 reads SMNVEV (reference sequence). The V and J ends lost 0 bases and 9 bases, in that order; junction bases with no gene match: 5. In nucleotides, the CDR3 is TGTGCCAGCAGTTTATCGGGGGGGTACGGCATTCAGTACTTC. Its protein product is CASSLSGGYGIQYF.

The chain carries TRBV29-1 and TRBJ2-3, with no clear D. The germline V gene has CDR1 SQVTM and CDR2 ANQGSEA. The length of the CDR3 is 11 residues. CDR3 nucleotides: TGCAAAGCTGGCGGCACAGATACGCAGTATTTT. Encoded protein: CKAGGTDTQYF.

This chain connects TRBV7-3 to TRBJ2-7, with 7 bases aligning to TRBD2. Germline values: CDR1 SGHTA, CDR2 FQGTGA. The CDR3 has 16 residues. Unmatched junction bases numbered 15, after V lost 5 bases and J lost 5 bases. CDR3 nucleotide sequence: TGTGCCAGCAGCCTGACTAGGGGCGGGAGTGTCAACGAGCAGTACTTC. Translated, it gives CASSLTRGGSVNEQYF.

The V and J genes are TRBV6-5 and TRBJ2-7, with 7 positions matching TRBD1. The CDR3 runs 14 residues. Germline CDR1 and CDR2: MNHEY and SVGAGI. Trimming cost V 5 bases and J 1 base; bases outside gene matches: 5. CDR3: CASSRTGQSYEQYF. As DNA, the CDR3 is TGTGCCAGCAGTAGAACGGGACAGTCCTACGAGCAGTACTTC.

The chain uses TRBV28 and TRBJ2-1; TRBD1 or TRBD2 may be the D gene (6 bases each). The germline CDR1 and CDR2 sequences are MDHEN and SYDVKM. The CDR3 has 15 residues. Between the trimmed V and J ends, which lost 4 bases and 9 bases, there was a span of 19 bases. Here the CDR3 DNA reads TGTGCCAGCAGTTCCGTGACTAGAGGGGGAGCTGAGCAGTTCTTC. This codes for CASSSVTRGGAEQFF. Full variable domain (remainder filled in from reference TRBV28 and TRBJ2-1): DVKVTQSSRYLVKRTGEKVFLECVQDMDHENMFWYRQDPGLGLRLIYFSYDVKMKEKGDIPEGYSVSREKKERFSLILESASTNQTSMYLCASSSVTRGGAEQFFGPGTRLTVL.

This clone was found a few times. CDR3 coding DNA: TGTGCCAGCAGCCTACGGAGCGGGGAGCTGTTTTTT. Amino acids: CASSLRSGELFF. The chain employs TRBV3-1 (or the pseudogene TRBV3-2) and TRBJ2-2; no clear D gene. The germline gives CDR1 LGHDT, CDR2 YNNKEL (reference sequence). V shed 4 bases and J shed 7 bases, with 7 bases lying between them. CDR3 length: 12 residues.

The V call is TRBV2, the J call TRBJ2-2; no clear D. V lost 6 bases, J lost 0 bases, and 8 bases lay in between. Looked up from germline, CDR1 is SNHLY and CDR2 is FYNNEI. The CDR3 is made up of 14 amino acids. The chain's CDR3 is CASRDNANTGELFF. CDR3 sequence (DNA): TGTGCCAGCAGAGACAACGCGAACACCGGGGAGCTGTTTTTT. The entire variable domain, with the rest obtained from reference TRBV2 and TRBJ2-2, is as follows: EPEVTQTPSHQVTQMGQEVILRCVPISNHLYFYWYRQILGQKVEFLVSFYNNEISEKSEIFDDQFSVERPDGSNFTLKIRSTKLEDSAMYFCASRDNANTGELFFGEGSRLTVL.

J is TRBJ1-6 and V is TRBV5-4; D remains unclear. V was shortened by 2 bases and J by 0 bases, with 9 bases between the two germline ends. Germline V gene sequence: CDR1 SGHNT, CDR2 YYREEE (reference sequence). This CDR3 spans 16 amino acids. The DNA for the CDR3 is TGTGCCAGCAGCTTTTCTAAGGACTCCTATAATTCACCCCTCCACTTT. Encoded protein: CASSFSKDSYNSPLHF.

A single count supports this clone. The J gene is TRBJ2-7, the V gene TRBV5-1; TRBD2 aligns across 12 bases. CDR1 and CDR2 from the germline V gene are SGHRS and YFSETQ. This CDR3 is built from 17 residues. The trim removed 4 bases at V and 2 bases at J, leaving 10 bases unmatched. CDR3 sequence reads: CASSPGTSGPLTYEQYF. The CDR3 coding sequence is TGCGCCAGCAGCCCCGGGACTAGCGGGCCTCTTACCTACGAGCAGTACTTC. Full variable domain (rest looked up from reference TRBV5-1 and TRBJ2-7): KAGVTQTPRYLIKTRGQQVTLSCSPISGHRSVSWYQQTPGQGLQFLFEYFSETQRNKGNFPGRFSGRQFSNSRSEMNVSTLELGDSALYLCASSPGTSGPLTYEQYFGPGTRLTVT.

This clone was seen a single time. This sequence joins TRBV24-1 and TRBJ1-5; 8 bases are a match to TRBD1. V lost 5 bases, J lost 2 bases, and 7 bases stayed unmatched. CDR3 length: 16 amino acids. Germline-derived CDR1 and CDR2 are KGHDR and SFDVKD. CDR3 nucleotides: TGTGCCACCAGTGGACCGACAGGGGACGGCAATCAGCCCCAGCATTTT. Translated: CATSGPTGDGNQPQHF.

This chain connects TRBV28 to TRBJ1-1; D unclear. In germline, CDR1 is MDHEN, CDR2 SYDVKM. There are 13 residues in the CDR3. Trimming took 2 bases from V and 7 from J, leaving 11 bases between them. CDR3 nucleotides: TGTGCCAGCAGTTTAAGGTTTACGGGTGAAGCTTTCTTT. The encoded protein is CASSLRFTGEAFF.